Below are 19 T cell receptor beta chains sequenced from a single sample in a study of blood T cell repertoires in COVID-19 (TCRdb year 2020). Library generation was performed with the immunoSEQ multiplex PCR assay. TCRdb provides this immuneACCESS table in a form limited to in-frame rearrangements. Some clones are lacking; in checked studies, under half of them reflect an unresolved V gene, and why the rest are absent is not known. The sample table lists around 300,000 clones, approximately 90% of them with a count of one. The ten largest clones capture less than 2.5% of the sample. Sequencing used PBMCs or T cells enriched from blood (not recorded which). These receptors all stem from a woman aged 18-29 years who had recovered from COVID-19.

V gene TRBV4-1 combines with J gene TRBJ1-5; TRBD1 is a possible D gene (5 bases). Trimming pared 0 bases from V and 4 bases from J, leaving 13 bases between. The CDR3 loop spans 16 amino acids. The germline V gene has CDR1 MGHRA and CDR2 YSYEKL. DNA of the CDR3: TGCGCCAGCAGCCAAGACGTAACGACAGTTAATCAGCCCCAGCATTTT. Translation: CASSQDVTTVNQPQHF.

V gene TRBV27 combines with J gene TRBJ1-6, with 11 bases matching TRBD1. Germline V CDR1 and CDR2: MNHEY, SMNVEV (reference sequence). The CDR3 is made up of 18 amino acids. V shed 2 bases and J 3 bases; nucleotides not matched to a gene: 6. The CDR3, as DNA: TGTGCCAGCAGTTTAGTGGGACAGGGGGTTAGCTATAATTCACCCCTCCACTTT. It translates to CASSLVGQGVSYNSPLHF.

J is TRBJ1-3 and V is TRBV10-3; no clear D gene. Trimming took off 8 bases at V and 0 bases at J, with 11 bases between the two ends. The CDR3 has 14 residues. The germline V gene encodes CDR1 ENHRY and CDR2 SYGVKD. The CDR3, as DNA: TGTGCCATCGGTAACAGTGGCTCTGGAAACACCATATATTTT. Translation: CAIGNSGSGNTIYF.

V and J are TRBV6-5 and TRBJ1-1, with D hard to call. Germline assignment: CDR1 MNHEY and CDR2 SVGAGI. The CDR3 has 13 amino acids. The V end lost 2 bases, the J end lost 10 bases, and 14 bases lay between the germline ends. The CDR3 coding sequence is TGTGCCAGCAGTTACGCGAGTCTGTCGGTAGCTTTCTTT. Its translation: CASSYASLSVAFF.

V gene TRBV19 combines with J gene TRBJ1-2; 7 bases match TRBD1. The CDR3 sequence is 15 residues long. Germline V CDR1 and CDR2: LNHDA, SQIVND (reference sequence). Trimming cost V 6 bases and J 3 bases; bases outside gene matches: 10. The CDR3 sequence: CASRGLTGSDYGYTF. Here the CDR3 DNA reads TGTGCCAGTAGGGGGCTGACAGGGTCGGACTATGGCTACACCTTC.

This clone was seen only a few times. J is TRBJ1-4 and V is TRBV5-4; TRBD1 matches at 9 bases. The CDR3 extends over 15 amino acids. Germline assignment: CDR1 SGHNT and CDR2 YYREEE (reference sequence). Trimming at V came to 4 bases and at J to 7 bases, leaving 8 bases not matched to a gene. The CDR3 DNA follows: TGTGCCAGCAGCCCCGGGACAGGGACGGGTGAAAAACTGTTTTTT. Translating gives CASSPGTGTGEKLFF.

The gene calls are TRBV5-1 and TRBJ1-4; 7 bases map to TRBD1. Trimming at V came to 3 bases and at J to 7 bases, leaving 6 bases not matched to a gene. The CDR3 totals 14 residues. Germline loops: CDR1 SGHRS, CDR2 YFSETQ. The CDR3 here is CASSSTGQGEKLFF. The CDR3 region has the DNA TGCGCCAGCAGCTCGACAGGGCAGGGTGAAAAACTGTTTTTT.

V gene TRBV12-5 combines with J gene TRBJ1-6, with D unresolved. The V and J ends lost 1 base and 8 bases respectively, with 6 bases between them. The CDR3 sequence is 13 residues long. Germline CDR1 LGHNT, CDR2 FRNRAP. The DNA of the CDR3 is TGTGCTAGTGGTTTGGATCAATATTCACCCCTCCACTTT. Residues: CASGLDQYSPLHF.

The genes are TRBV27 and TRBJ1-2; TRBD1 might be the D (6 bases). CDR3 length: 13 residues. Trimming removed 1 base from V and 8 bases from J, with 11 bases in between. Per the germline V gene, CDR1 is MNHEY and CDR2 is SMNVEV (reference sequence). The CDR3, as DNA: TGTGCCAGCAGTTTATACAGGGTAGGAGGCTACACCTTC. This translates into CASSLYRVGGYTF.

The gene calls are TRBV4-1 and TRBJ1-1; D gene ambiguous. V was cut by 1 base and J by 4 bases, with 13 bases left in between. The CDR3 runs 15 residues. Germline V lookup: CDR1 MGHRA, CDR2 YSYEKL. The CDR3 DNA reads TGCGCCAGCAGCCAAGGGAGGGCTGCTGGCACTGAAGCTTTCTTT. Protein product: CASSQGRAAGTEAFF.

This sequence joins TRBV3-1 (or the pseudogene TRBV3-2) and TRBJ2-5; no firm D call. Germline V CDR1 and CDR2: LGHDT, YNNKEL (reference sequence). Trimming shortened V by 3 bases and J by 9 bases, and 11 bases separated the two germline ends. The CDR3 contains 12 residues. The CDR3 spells CASSHVAIAQYF. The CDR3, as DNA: TGTGCCAGCAGCCATGTGGCCATTGCCCAGTACTTC.

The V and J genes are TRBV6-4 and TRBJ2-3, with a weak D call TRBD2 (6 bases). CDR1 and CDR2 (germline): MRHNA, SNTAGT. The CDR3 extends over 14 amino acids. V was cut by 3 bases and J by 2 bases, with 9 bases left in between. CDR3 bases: TGTGCCAGCAGTGAGCGGGGTTCCACAGATACGCAGTATTTT. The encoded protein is CASSERGSTDTQYF.

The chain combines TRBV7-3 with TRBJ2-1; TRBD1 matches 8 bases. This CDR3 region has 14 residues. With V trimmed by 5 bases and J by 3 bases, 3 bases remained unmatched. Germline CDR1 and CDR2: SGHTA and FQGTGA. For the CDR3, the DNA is TGTGCCAGCAGCCCCGGACAGGGCTACAATGAGCAGTTCTTC. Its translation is CASSPGQGYNEQFF.

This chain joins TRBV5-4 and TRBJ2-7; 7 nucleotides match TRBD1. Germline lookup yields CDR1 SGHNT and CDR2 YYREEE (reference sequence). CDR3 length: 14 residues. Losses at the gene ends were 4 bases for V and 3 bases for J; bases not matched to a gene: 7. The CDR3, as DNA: TGTGCCAGCAGCGCCCGGGACAGACACTACGAGCAGTACTTC. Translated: CASSARDRHYEQYF.

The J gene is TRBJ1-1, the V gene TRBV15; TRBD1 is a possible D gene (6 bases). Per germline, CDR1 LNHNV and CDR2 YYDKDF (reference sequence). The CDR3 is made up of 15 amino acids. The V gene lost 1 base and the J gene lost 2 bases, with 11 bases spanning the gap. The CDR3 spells CATSRVARGNTEAFF. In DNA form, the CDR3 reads TGTGCCACCAGCAGAGTAGCCAGGGGAAACACTGAAGCTTTCTTT. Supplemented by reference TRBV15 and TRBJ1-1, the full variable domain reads DAMVIQNPRYQVTQFGKPVTLSCSQTLNHNVMYWYQQKSSQAPKLLFHYYDKDFNNEADTPDNFQSRRPNTSFCFLDIRSPGLGDTAMYLCATSRVARGNTEAFFGQGTRLTVV.

CDR3 residues: CASSLYSSSYNEQFF. The CDR3 DNA follows: TGCGCCAGCAGCTTGTATAGCAGCTCCTACAATGAGCAGTTCTTC. V gene TRBV5-1 combines with J gene TRBJ2-1; D remains ambiguous. The CDR3 sequence is 15 residues long. Trimming removed 1 base at V and 0 bases at J, with 8 bases between. Germline CDR1 is SGHRS and CDR2 is YFSETQ.

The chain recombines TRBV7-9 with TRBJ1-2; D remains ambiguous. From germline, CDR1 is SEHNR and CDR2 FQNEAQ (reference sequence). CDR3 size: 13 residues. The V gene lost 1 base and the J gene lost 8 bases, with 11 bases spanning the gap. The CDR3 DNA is TGTGCCAGCAGCTTAGGAGAGAGGTGGGGCTACACCTTC. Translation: CASSLGERWGYTF.

The CDR3 DNA reads as TGTGCCAGCAGCCAAGGGACTCTTGGGGAGACCCAGTACTTC. Translation gives CASSQGTLGETQYF. This chain joins TRBV4-2 and TRBJ2-5; D perhaps matches TRBD2 (5 bases). The V end lost 1 base, the J end lost 5 bases, and 11 bases lay between the germline ends. The CDR3 totals 14 residues. CDR1 and CDR2 (germline): LGHNA, YNFKEQ.

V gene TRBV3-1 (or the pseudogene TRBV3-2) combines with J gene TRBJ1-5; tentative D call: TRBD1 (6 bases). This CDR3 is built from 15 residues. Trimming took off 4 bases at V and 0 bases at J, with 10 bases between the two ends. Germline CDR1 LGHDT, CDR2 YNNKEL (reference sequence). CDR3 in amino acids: CASSPQGNSNQPQHF. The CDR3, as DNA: TGTGCCAGCAGCCCCCAGGGGAATAGCAATCAGCCCCAGCATTTT.